This entry lists 25 T cell receptor beta chains sequenced from one sample in a study of T cell changes during pregnancy in multiple sclerosis. Measured with immunoSEQ multiplex PCR; TCRdb has only the in-frame clones, and not every one. This sample has some 43,000 clones, with around 92% found just once. The sample here was CD8+ T cells from peripheral blood mononuclear cells, taken in the third trimester of pregnancy. The receptors originated from a female donor with multiple sclerosis, enrolled in a pregnancy study.

The rearrangement joins TRBV5-1 to TRBJ2-2; D might be TRBD2 (6 bases). Looked up from germline, CDR1 is SGHRS and CDR2 is YFSETQ. The CDR3 is made up of 18 amino acids. V lost 0 bases and J lost 3, with 18 bases in between. In nucleotides, the CDR3 is TGCGCCAGCAGCTTGGCGATGCCGGGCGGGAAGGACACCGGGGAGCTGTTTTTT. This translates into CASSLAMPGGKDTGELFF. Based on the CDR3 plus reference TRBV5-1 and TRBJ2-2, the full variable domain is KAGVTQTPRYLIKTRGQQVTLSCSPISGHRSVSWYQQTPGQGLQFLFEYFSETQRNKGNFPGRFSGRQFSNSRSEMNVSTLELGDSALYLCASSLAMPGGKDTGELFFGEGSRLTVL.

The CDR3 nucleotides are TGTGCCAGCAGTAGAAACAGGGGGCTGGAGACCCAGTACTTC. Translating gives CASSRNRGLETQYF. V is TRBV28 and J is TRBJ2-5; 9 nucleotides line up with TRBD1. CDR1 and CDR2 (germline): MDHEN, SYDVKM. This CDR3 spans 14 amino acids. With 5 bases clipped from V and 5 bases from J, the junction kept 6 bases outside the gene matches.

The genes are TRBV4-1 and TRBJ2-1, with 11 bases lining up with TRBD2. V was pared by 2 bases and J by 6 bases, with 6 bases of the junction left unmatched. Germline assignment: CDR1 MGHRA and CDR2 YSYEKL. The CDR3 extends over 16 amino acids. The DNA of the CDR3 is TGCGCCAGCAGCCAATTCCTAGCGGGAGGTGGCAATGAGCAGTTCTTC. Residues: CASSQFLAGGGNEQFF.

The chain has TRBV5-4 and TRBJ2-7; D gene uncertain. The CDR3 covers 15 residues. The V end lost 4 bases, the J end lost 2 bases, and 16 bases lay between the germline ends. CDR1 SGHNT and CDR2 YYREEE come from the germline V gene (reference sequence). CDR3 sequence: CASSLGNSPTYEQYF. As DNA, the CDR3 is TGTGCCAGCAGCCTGGGAAACAGCCCGACCTACGAGCAGTACTTC.

This clone appeared once. V usage is TRBV11-1 and J usage is TRBJ2-7; 8 bases are a match to TRBD1. Germline V gives CDR1 SGHAT, CDR2 FQDESV (reference sequence). V lost 5 bases, J lost 2 bases, and 2 bases stayed unmatched. This CDR3 has 13 residues. The CDR3 nucleotides are TGTGCCAGCAGCGTGACAGGGGCCTACGAGCAGTACTTC. It codes for CASSVTGAYEQYF.

This sequence joins TRBV7-3 and TRBJ2-2; no definite D call. Trimming took off 7 bases at V and 4 bases at J, with 7 bases between the two ends. This CDR3 region has 12 residues. Germline values: CDR1 SGHTA, CDR2 FQGTGA. CDR3: CASTPGTGELFF. DNA for the CDR3: TGTGCCAGCACCCCGGGCACCGGGGAGCTGTTTTTT.

The chain joins TRBV18 to TRBJ2-3, with 8 bases identical to TRBD2. V shed 5 bases, J shed 1 base, and the junction held 8 bases outside the gene matches. CDR1 is KGHSH, CDR2 LQKENI, per germline. This CDR3 comprises 16 residues. The CDR3 sequence is CASSTLADWRTDTQYF. The CDR3, as DNA: TGTGCCAGCTCAACACTAGCGGACTGGCGCACAGATACGCAGTATTTT.

The V and J genes are TRBV27 and TRBJ1-1, with a tentative D call TRBD1 (5 bases). From germline, CDR1 is MNHEY and CDR2 SMNVEV (reference sequence). This CDR3 spans 14 amino acids. V lost 1 base to trimming and J lost 4 bases, with 10 bases between them. This CDR3 is CASSLFRQGTEAFF. The CDR3 coding sequence is TGTGCCAGCAGTTTATTTCGGCAGGGCACTGAAGCTTTCTTT.

In its sample, this clone was seen once. The chain has TRBV25-1 and TRBJ2-5; a weak D match, TRBD1 (5 bases). Per the germline V gene, CDR1 is MGHDK and CDR2 is SYGVNS. The CDR3 is made up of 12 amino acids. The V end lost 4 bases, the J end lost 7 bases, and 10 bases lay between the germline ends. CDR3 DNA sequence: TGTGCCAGCAGTGTGGAAGGGGTGACCCAGTACTTC. This encodes CASSVEGVTQYF.

This chain joins TRBV7-9 and TRBJ2-2; 7 nucleotides agree with TRBD1. Germline CDR1 is SEHNR and CDR2 is FQNEAQ (reference sequence). The CDR3 contains 16 residues. V lost 5 bases to trimming and J lost 2 bases; unmatched junction nucleotides: 8. Written as DNA, the CDR3 is TGTGCCAGCAGCCCAGACGGGACAGCAAACACCGGGGAGCTGTTTTTT. Translated: CASSPDGTANTGELFF.

The chain uses TRBV28 and TRBJ2-7, with a tentative D call TRBD1 (5 bases). The germline gives CDR1 MDHEN, CDR2 SYDVKM. The CDR3 runs to 16 residues. V was shortened by 3 bases and J by 4 bases, with 19 bases between the two germline ends. CDR3 sequence reads: CASSLSWGQRPYEQYF. DNA of the CDR3: TGTGCCAGCAGTTTGTCTTGGGGCCAGAGGCCTTACGAGCAGTACTTC.

The gene calls are TRBV7-9 and TRBJ2-7; a possible D gene is TRBD1 (5 bases). The CDR3 is 13 amino acids. Germline V gene data show CDR1 as SEHNR and CDR2 as FQNEAQ (reference sequence). The V gene lost 3 bases and the J gene lost 2 bases, with 8 bases spanning the gap. The CDR3 spells CASSLDNTYEQYF. CDR3 DNA: TGTGCCAGCAGCTTGGACAATACCTACGAGCAGTACTTC.

This chain links TRBV15 with TRBJ2-7; D is perhaps TRBD1 (5 bases). CDR3 size: 15 residues. V lost 1 base and J lost 2, with 12 bases in between. From germline, CDR1 is LNHNV and CDR2 YYDKDF (reference sequence). CDR3: CATSRGPGQAYEQYF. Here the CDR3 DNA reads TGTGCCACCAGCAGAGGGCCAGGGCAAGCCTACGAGCAGTACTTC.

This chain uses TRBV27 with TRBJ1-1; no reliable D call. V was pared by 3 bases and J by 1 base, with 6 bases between. The CDR3 runs to 13 residues. Looked up from germline, CDR1 is MNHEY and CDR2 is SMNVEV (reference sequence). Here the CDR3 DNA reads TGTGCCAGCAGTTTGTGGGCGAACACTGAAGCTTTCTTT. It yields the protein CASSLWANTEAFF.

V usage is TRBV27 and J usage is TRBJ2-3; weak D call: TRBD2 (7 bases). This CDR3 spans 17 amino acids. Germline CDR1 reads MNHEY; CDR2 reads SMNVEV (reference sequence). Trimming took 6 bases from V and 1 from J, leaving 20 bases between them. The CDR3 spells CASRGEGGDYGTDTQYF. The DNA of the CDR3 is TGTGCCAGCAGAGGGGAGGGGGGGGACTACGGCACAGATACGCAGTATTTT.

V is TRBV9 and J is TRBJ2-7, with a weak D call TRBD2 (7 bases). Germline assignment: CDR1 SGDLS and CDR2 YYNGEE. CDR3 length: 15 amino acids. V dropped 4 bases and J dropped 2 bases, with 16 bases sitting between them. CDR3 DNA sequence: TGTGCCAGCAGCATTCGAGGGGGGGGTCCCTACGAGCAGTACTTC. This gives the protein CASSIRGGGPYEQYF.

The CDR3 DNA reads TGTGCCAGCTCAGGGAAAAATGAAAAACTGTTTTTT. Residues: CASSGKNEKLFF. This chain connects TRBV2 to TRBJ1-4; D might be TRBD1 (5 bases). Trimming left V 8 bases short and J 5 bases short, with 9 bases between. Germline V lookup: CDR1 SNHLY, CDR2 FYNNEI. The CDR3 runs 12 residues.

V usage is TRBV28 and J usage is TRBJ2-7; TRBD2 matches 12 bases. Germline CDR1 reads MDHEN; CDR2 reads SYDVKM. V shed 3 bases and J 2 bases; nucleotides not matched to a gene: 11. There are 18 residues in the CDR3. In DNA, the CDR3 is TGTGCCAGCAGTTTTTCATACCCCCGACTAGCGGGGGCCTACGAGCAGTACTTC. The encoded protein is CASSFSYPRLAGAYEQYF.

The J gene is TRBJ2-5, the V gene TRBV19; a possible D gene is TRBD1 (6 bases). Germline V gene sequence: CDR1 LNHDA, CDR2 SQIVND (reference sequence). There are 15 residues in the CDR3. Trimming took off 0 bases at V and 6 bases at J, with 14 bases between the two ends. This CDR3 is CASSIDRGIEKTQYF. CDR3 nucleotides: TGTGCCAGTAGTATAGACAGGGGTATAGAAAAGACCCAGTACTTC.

This rearrangement joins TRBV28 to TRBJ2-7; tentatively, D is TRBD1 (6 bases). V lost 7 bases and J lost 4, with 14 bases in between. The CDR3 loop spans 13 amino acids. Germline CDR1 reads MDHEN; CDR2 reads SYDVKM. Written as DNA, the CDR3 is TGTGCCAGCACAGGGGCAGAATCTTACGAGCAGTACTTC. Protein product: CASTGAESYEQYF.

This chain joins TRBV7-9 and TRBJ2-1, with unresolved D. The CDR3 has 15 amino acids. Trimming pared 2 bases from V and 0 bases from J, leaving 8 bases between. From germline, CDR1 is SEHNR and CDR2 FQNEAQ (reference sequence). CDR3 amino acids: CASSLSESSYNEQFF. Here the CDR3 DNA reads TGTGCCAGCAGCTTAAGCGAAAGCTCCTACAATGAGCAGTTCTTC. The full variable domain, completed using reference TRBV7-9 and TRBJ2-1, is DTGVSQNPRHKITKRGQNVTFRCDPISEHNRLYWYRQTLGQGPEFLTYFQNEAQLEKSRLLSDRFSAERPKGSFSTLEIQRTEQGDSAMYLCASSLSESSYNEQFFGPGTRLTVL.

This chain connects TRBV6-5 to TRBJ2-1; D perhaps matches TRBD2 (5 bases). The CDR3 length is 15 residues. The V gene's germline CDR1 is MNHEY and CDR2 SVGAGI. Between the trimmed V and J ends, which lost 4 bases and 3 bases, there was a span of 13 bases. The CDR3 DNA sequence: TGTGCCAGCAGTTCCCCCCGGGGTTTCTACAATGAGCAGTTCTTC. Translated: CASSSPRGFYNEQFF.

The rearrangement uses TRBV29-1 and TRBJ1-2; D is unclear. This CDR3 has 11 amino acids. V lost 3 bases to trimming and J lost 6 bases, with 8 bases between them. Germline V CDR1 and CDR2: SQVTM, ANQGSEA. For the CDR3, the DNA is TGCAGCGTTGAGGGGAGGGATGGCTACACCTTC. This encodes CSVEGRDGYTF.

The J gene is TRBJ2-7, the V gene TRBV27, with 7 bases lining up with TRBD1. In germline, CDR1 is MNHEY, CDR2 SMNVEV (reference sequence). Trimming removed 5 bases from V and 3 bases from J; junction bases left unmatched: 10. This CDR3 region has 15 residues. The CDR3 region has the DNA TGTGCCAGCAGTCTAAACCCCGGGACAGTCTACGAGCAGTACTTC. Translation gives CASSLNPGTVYEQYF.

V and J are TRBV27 and TRBJ2-1; 8 nucleotides match TRBD2. The germline CDR1 and CDR2 sequences are MNHEY and SMNVEV (reference sequence). This CDR3 is built from 14 residues. Unmatched junction bases numbered 1, after V lost 2 bases and J lost 4 bases. The CDR3 coding sequence is TGTGCCAGCAGTTTAGAGCGGGAGTACAATGAGCAGTTCTTC. This sequence encodes CASSLEREYNEQFF.